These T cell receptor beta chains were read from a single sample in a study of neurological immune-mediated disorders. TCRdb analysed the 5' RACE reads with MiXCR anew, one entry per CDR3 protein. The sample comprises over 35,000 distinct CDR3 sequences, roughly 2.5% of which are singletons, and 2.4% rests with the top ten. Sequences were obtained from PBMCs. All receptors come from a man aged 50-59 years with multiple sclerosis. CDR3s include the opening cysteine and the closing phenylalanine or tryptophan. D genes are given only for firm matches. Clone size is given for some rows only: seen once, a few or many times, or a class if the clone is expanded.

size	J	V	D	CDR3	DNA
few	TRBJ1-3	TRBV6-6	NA	CASSSYGNTIYF	TGTGCCAGCAGTTCTTACGGAAACACCATATATTTT
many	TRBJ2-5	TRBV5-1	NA	CASSLGDSSGTQYF	TGCGCCAGCAGCTTAGGCGACAGCTCCGGGACCCAGTACTTC
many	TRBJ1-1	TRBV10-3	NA	CAISVGQERTEAFF	TGTGCCATCAGCGTGGGACAAGAGAGGACTGAAGCTTTCTTT
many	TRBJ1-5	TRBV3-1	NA	CASSQGGGGSGAQPQHF	TGTGCCAGCAGCCAAGGGGGCGGGGGCTCGGGGGCTCAGCCCCAGCATTTT
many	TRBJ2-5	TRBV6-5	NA	CASKTGLGWTQYF	TGTGCCAGCAAGACGGGCTTGGGTTGGACCCAGTACTTC
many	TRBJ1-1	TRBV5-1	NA	CASSRNPGAGDTEAFF	TGCGCCAGCAGCAGAAACCCGGGGGCCGGGGACACTGAAGCTTTCTTT
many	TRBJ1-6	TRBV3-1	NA	CASSQDLAGGSSYNSPLHF	TGTGCCAGCAGCCAAGACTTGGCGGGGGGTAGCTCCTATAATTCACCCCTCCACTTT
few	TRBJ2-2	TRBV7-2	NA	CASSLALLNTGELFF	TGTGCCAGCAGCTTAGCACTCTTGAACACCGGGGAGCTGTTTTTT
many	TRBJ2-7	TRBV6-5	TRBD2	CASSPTSLYEQYF	TGTGCCAGCAGCCCGACTAGCCTCTACGAGCAGTACTTC
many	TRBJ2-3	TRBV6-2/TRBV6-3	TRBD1	CASSARDRAADTQYF	TGTGCCAGCAGTGCCCGGGACAGGGCAGCAGATACGCAGTATTTT
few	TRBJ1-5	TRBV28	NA	CASSFVGARNQPQNF	TGTGCCAGCAGTTTCGTGGGAGCACGTAATCAGCCCCAGAATTTT
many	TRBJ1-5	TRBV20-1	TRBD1	CSATRDRVSAQHF	TGCAGTGCCACCAGGGACAGGGTTTCAGCCCAGCATTTT
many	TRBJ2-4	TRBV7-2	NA	CASSLKNIQYF	TGTGCCAGCAGCTTAAAAAACATTCAGTACTTC
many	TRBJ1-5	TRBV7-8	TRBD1	CASSSLGQVEGNQPQHF	TGTGCCAGCAGCTCCCTCGGACAGGTCGAGGGCAATCAGCCCCAGCATTTT
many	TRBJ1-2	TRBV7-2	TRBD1	CASSSPGQGYYGYTF	TGTGCCAGCAGCTCGCCGGGACAGGGGTACTATGGCTACACCTTC
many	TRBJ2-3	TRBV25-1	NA	CASSETTTDTQYF	TGTGCCAGCAGTGAGACGACCACAGATACGCAGTATTTT
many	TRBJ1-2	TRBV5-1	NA	CASSPTGIGGYGYTF	TGCGCCAGCAGCCCCACAGGGATCGGTGGCTATGGCTACACCTTC
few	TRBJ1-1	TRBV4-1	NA	CASSQGPRDRLKKMNTEAFF	TGCGCCAGCAGCCAAGGGCCCCGGGACCGATTAAAAAAGATGAACACTGAAGCTTTCTTT
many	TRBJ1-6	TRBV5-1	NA	CASSWADSNNSPLHF	TGCGCCAGCAGCTGGGCGGACAGTAATAATTCACCCCTCCACTTT
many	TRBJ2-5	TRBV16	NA	CASSQLMKETQYF	TGTGCCAGCAGCCAATTGATGAAAGAGACCCAGTACTTC
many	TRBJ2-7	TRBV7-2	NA	CASSDPRRTYEQYF	TGTGCCAGCAGCGATCCTCGGCGGACCTACGAGCAGTACTTC
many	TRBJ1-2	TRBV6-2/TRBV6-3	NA	CASSYRGENGYTF	TGTGCCAGCAGTTATCGGGGAGAAAATGGCTACACCTTC
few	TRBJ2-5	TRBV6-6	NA	CASSPSDLSRVSQYF	TGTGCCAGCAGCCCCAGCGACCTCTCCCGTGTGAGCCAGTACTTC
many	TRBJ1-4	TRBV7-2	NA	CASSSLGVGGEKLFF	TGTGCCAGCAGCTCCCTGGGCGTGGGGGGTGAAAAACTGTTTTTT
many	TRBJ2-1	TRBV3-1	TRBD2	CASSQASGLAGGRYNEQFF	TGTGCCAGCAGCCAAGCCTCTGGACTAGCGGGGGGCCGGTACAATGAGCAGTTCTTC
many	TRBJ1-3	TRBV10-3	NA	CAISETGAGNTIYF	TGTGCCATCAGTGAGACGGGGGCTGGAAACACCATATATTTT
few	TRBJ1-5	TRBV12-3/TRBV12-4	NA	CASSFADWDQPQNF	TGTGCCAGCAGTTTCGCGGATTGGGATCAGCCCCAGAATTTT
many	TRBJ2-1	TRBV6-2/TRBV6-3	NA	CASSLLGRYNEQFF	TGTGCCAGCAGCCTCCTAGGACGCTACAATGAGCAGTTCTTC
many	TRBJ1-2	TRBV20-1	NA	CSAWVEGYTF	TGCAGTGCGTGGGTTGAGGGCTACACCTTC
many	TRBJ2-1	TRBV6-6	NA	CASSYSGTLDNEQFF	TGTGCCAGCAGTTACTCGGGCACCCTAGACAATGAGCAGTTCTTC
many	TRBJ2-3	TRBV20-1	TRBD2	CSASIPGLAGGSTDTQYF	TGCAGTGCTAGTATCCCGGGACTAGCGGGGGGGAGCACAGATACGCAGTATTTT
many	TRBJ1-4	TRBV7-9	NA	CASSLEAGLNEKLFF	TGTGCCAGCAGCTTAGAAGCAGGGCTCAATGAAAAACTGTTTTTT
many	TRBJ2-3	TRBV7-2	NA	CASSENVGSTDTQYF	TGTGCCAGCAGCGAAAATGTCGGGAGCACAGATACGCAGTATTTT
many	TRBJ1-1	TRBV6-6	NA	CASNIQGNTEAFF	TGTGCCAGCAACATACAGGGGAACACTGAAGCTTTCTTT
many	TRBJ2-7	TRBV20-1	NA	CSASAADTYEQYF	TGCAGTGCTAGTGCTGCCGATACCTACGAGCAGTACTTC
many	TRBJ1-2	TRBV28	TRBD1	CASSSLDRGLGGYTF	TGTGCCAGCAGTTCCCTCGACAGGGGGCTAGGTGGCTACACCTTC
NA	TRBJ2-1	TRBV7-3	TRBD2	CASSLWGTSGGGTYNEQFF	TGTGCCAGCAGCCTTTGGGGGACTAGCGGAGGGGGGACCTACAATGAGCAGTTCTTC
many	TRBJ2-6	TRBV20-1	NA	CSAGPSGANVLTF	TGCAGTGCTGGCCCTTCTGGGGCCAACGTCCTGACTTTC
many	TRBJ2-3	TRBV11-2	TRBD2	CASSLAFSGGTDTQYF	TGTGCCAGCAGCTTAGCTTTTAGCGGGGGTACAGATACGCAGTATTTT
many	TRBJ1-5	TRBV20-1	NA	CSAIYGNQPQHF	TGCAGTGCTATTTATGGAAATCAGCCCCAGCATTTT
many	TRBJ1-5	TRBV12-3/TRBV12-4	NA	CASSSVYGGNQPQHF	TGTGCCAGCAGTTCGGTATACGGGGGCAATCAGCCCCAGCATTTT
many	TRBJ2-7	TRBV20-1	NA	CSASYLIQGEYEQYF	TGCAGTGCTAGTTACTTAATACAGGGTGAATACGAGCAGTACTTC
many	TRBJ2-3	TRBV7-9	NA	CASRPRGVVTDTQYF	TGTGCCAGCAGACCCCGAGGGGTGGTCACAGATACGCAGTATTTT
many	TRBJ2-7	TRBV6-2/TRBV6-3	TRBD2	CASSYSAGVYEQYF	TGTGCCAGCAGTTACTCGGCGGGGGTCTACGAGCAGTACTTC
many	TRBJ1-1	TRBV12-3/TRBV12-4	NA	CASSGQMNTEAFF	TGTGCCAGCAGTGGACAGATGAACACTGAAGCTTTCTTT
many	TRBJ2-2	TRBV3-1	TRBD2	CASSRHGTTSNTGELFF	TGTGCCAGCAGCCGACACGGGACTACCTCGAACACCGGGGAGCTGTTTTTT
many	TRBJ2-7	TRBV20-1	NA	CSAREYRVEQYF	TGCAGTGCTAGAGAGTACAGGGTCGAGCAGTACTTC
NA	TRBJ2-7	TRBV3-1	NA	CASSNGAGEQYF	TGTGCCAGCAGCAATGGGGCGGGAGAGCAGTACTTC
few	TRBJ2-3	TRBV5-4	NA	CASSFQGSTDTQYF	TGTGCCAGCAGCTTTCAGGGAAGCACAGATACGCAGTATTTT
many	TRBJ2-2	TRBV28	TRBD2	CASTKRPSGAANGELFF	TGTGCCAGCACAAAGCGCCCTAGCGGGGCCGCAAACGGGGAGCTGTTTTTT
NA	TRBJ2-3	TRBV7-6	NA	CASSSGVRTTDTQYF	TGTGCCAGCAGCTCAGGGGTTAGGACCACAGATACGCAGTATTTT
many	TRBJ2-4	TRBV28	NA	CASSTGKNIQYF	TGTGCCAGCAGTACAGGGAAAAACATTCAGTACTTC
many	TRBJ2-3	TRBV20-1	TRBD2	CSAIPLGRGDTDTQYF	TGCAGTGCTATCCCCCTGGGGCGGGGGGACACAGATACGCAGTATTTT
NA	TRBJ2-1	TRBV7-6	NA	CASSLSGTRDYNEQFF	TGTGCCAGCAGCTTATCGGGGACAAGGGACTACAATGAGCAGTTCTTC